Below are 22 T cell receptor beta chains sequenced from a single sample in a study of CD8 T cells in Susac syndrome. Reverse transcription of about 0.45 to 1 ug RNA was carried out with random hexamers. Using its own MiXCR run on the immunoSEQ multiplex PCR reads, TCRdb lists one record per CDR3 protein. The sample shows about 210,000 distinct CDR3 sequences, roughly 93% of them seen only once. The specimen was CD4+ T cells from PBMCs. These TCRs come from a human donor with Susac syndrome.

The chain employs TRBV6-2 or TRBV6-3 and TRBJ2-5; D may be TRBD1 (5 bases). The V and J ends lost 4 bases and 5 bases respectively, with 11 bases between them. Germline-derived CDR1 and CDR2 are MNHEY and SVGEGT. The CDR3 loop spans 13 amino acids. The CDR3 region is CASSFGHLETQYF. In DNA form, the CDR3 reads TGTGCCAGCAGTTTTGGACATCTGGAGACCCAGTACTTC.

This chain connects TRBV30 to TRBJ2-5, with 9 bases lining up with TRBD2. The V segment lost 2 bases and the J segment 6 bases; nucleotides outside the gene matches: 4. Germline V lookup: CDR1 GTSNPN, CDR2 SVGIG (reference sequence). This CDR3 spans 13 amino acids. The CDR3: CAWSKLAGQTQYF. In DNA, the CDR3 is TGTGCCTGGAGTAAGCTAGCGGGACAGACCCAGTACTTC.

This sequence joins TRBV20-1 and TRBJ1-4, with TRBD1 as a possible D gene (5 bases). V was shortened by 2 bases and J by 12 bases, with 13 bases between the two germline ends. CDR3 length equals 12 residues. Germline assignment: CDR1 DFQATT and CDR2 SNEGSKA (reference sequence). The CDR3 loop reads CSARPTAVELFF. The CDR3, as DNA: TGCAGTGCTAGACCGACAGCCGTGGAACTGTTTTTT.

The chain is built from TRBV20-1 and TRBJ1-1; weak D call: TRBD1 (5 bases). The CDR3 sequence is 16 residues long. V lost 6 bases to trimming and J lost 2 bases, with 22 bases between them. The germline CDR1 and CDR2 sequences are DFQATT and SNEGSKA (reference sequence). In DNA form, the CDR3 reads TGCAGTGCCTCACACCGGGGGGGGTCCCTAAACACTGAAGCTTTCTTT. Translated: CSASHRGGSLNTEAFF.

The chain is built from TRBV18 and TRBJ2-3, with 9 positions matching TRBD1. This CDR3 contains 14 residues. Germline-derived CDR1 and CDR2 are KGHSH and LQKENI. V shed 4 bases and J 1 base; nucleotides not matched to a gene: 0. The CDR3 reads CASSRQGGTDTQYF. The CDR3 nucleotides read TGTGCCAGCTCACGACAGGGGGGCACAGATACGCAGTATTTT.

The V gene is TRBV30, the J gene TRBJ2-3; D gene uncertain. This CDR3 region has 10 residues. Per germline, CDR1 GTSNPN and CDR2 SVGIG (reference sequence). The CDR3 loop reads CGFGTDTQYF. The CDR3 bases are TGTGGCTTCGGCACAGATACGCAGTATTTT. Filled out from reference TRBV30 and TRBJ2-3, the complete variable domain reads SQTIHQWPATLVQPVGSPLSLECTVEGTSNPNLYWYRQAAGRGLQLLFYSVGIGQISSEVPQNLSASRPQDRQFILSSKKLLLSDSGFYLCGFGTDTQYFGPGTRLTVL.

This clonotype was detected only a few times. CDR3 residues: CASSTHYEQYF. CDR3 DNA sequence: TGTGCCAGCAGTACTCACTACGAGCAGTACTTC. V is TRBV28 and J is TRBJ2-7; unclear D gene. Germline CDR1 reads MDHEN; CDR2 reads SYDVKM. V shed 5 bases and J shed 3 bases, with 5 bases lying between them. The CDR3 sequence is 11 residues long.

V is TRBV15 and J is TRBJ2-1; D ambiguous. The germline gives CDR1 LNHNV, CDR2 YYDKDF (reference sequence). The V and J ends lost 1 base and 8 bases respectively, with 15 bases between them. The CDR3 spans 15 residues. The CDR3 loop reads CATSRAGEVGDEQFF. In nucleotides, the CDR3 is TGTGCCACCAGCAGAGCGGGTGAGGTTGGGGATGAGCAGTTCTTC.

The chain couples TRBV18 to TRBJ1-2; D is uncertain. This CDR3 spans 13 amino acids. Germline lookup yields CDR1 KGHSH and CDR2 LQKENI. The V gene lost 4 bases and the J gene lost 4 bases, with 10 bases spanning the gap. The CDR3 here is CASSLDGFYGYTF. CDR3 nucleotides: TGTGCCAGCTCACTGGACGGTTTCTATGGCTACACCTTC.

V usage is TRBV9 and J usage is TRBJ1-1; TRBD1 aligns across 7 bases. Germline lookup yields CDR1 SGDLS and CDR2 YYNGEE. The CDR3 is 15 amino acids. Trimming at V came to 0 bases and at J to 0 bases, leaving 2 bases not matched to a gene. The CDR3 reads CASSVETGLNTEAFF. Here the CDR3 DNA reads TGTGCCAGCAGCGTAGAGACAGGGCTGAACACTGAAGCTTTCTTT.

The V and J genes are TRBV6-5 and TRBJ2-7; either TRBD1 or TRBD2 may fit D (5 bases each). CDR1 and CDR2 (germline): MNHEY, SVGAGI. V lost 6 bases to trimming and J lost 3 bases, with 15 bases between them. The CDR3 covers 14 residues. CDR3 residues: CASSPPGPDYEQYF. The CDR3 coding sequence is TGTGCCAGCAGCCCCCCGGGACCAGACTACGAGCAGTACTTC.

The chain uses TRBV7-2 and TRBJ2-5; the D gene is possibly TRBD1 (5 bases). The germline V gene encodes CDR1 SGHTA and CDR2 FQGNSA. Trimming cost V 5 bases and J 4 bases, with 14 bases left between them. This CDR3 region has 14 residues. CDR3 DNA: TGTGCCAGCAGCGTACAGGAGCAAAGAGAGACCCAGTACTTC. Protein: CASSVQEQRETQYF.

The chain joins TRBV20-1 to TRBJ1-1; tentatively, D is TRBD1 (6 bases). CDR3 length equals 13 residues. V dropped 6 bases and J dropped 4 bases, with 15 bases sitting between them. Germline CDR1 and CDR2: DFQATT and SNEGSKA (reference sequence). The CDR3 region is CSATDWGPTEAFF. For the CDR3, the DNA is TGCAGTGCCACTGATTGGGGGCCCACTGAAGCTTTCTTT.

This rearrangement joins TRBV28 to TRBJ2-7, with D perhaps matching TRBD2 (6 bases). The germline gives CDR1 MDHEN, CDR2 SYDVKM. V was clipped by 4 bases and J by 0 bases, with 13 bases between them. The CDR3 contains 15 residues. CDR3 residues: CASSSLGTASYEQYF. The CDR3 DNA is TGTGCCAGCAGTTCTCTCGGGACTGCCTCCTACGAGCAGTACTTC.

The J gene is TRBJ1-2, the V gene TRBV20-1, with 7 positions matching TRBD1. CDR1 and CDR2 (germline): DFQATT, SNEGSKA (reference sequence). The CDR3 totals 11 residues. The CDR3 protein is CSSGQVDGYTF. CDR3 sequence (DNA): TGCAGCTCTGGACAGGTTGATGGCTACACCTTC.

V and J are TRBV20-1 and TRBJ1-4; possible D gene TRBD1, 6 bases. There are 11 residues in the CDR3. The germline V gene has CDR1 DFQATT and CDR2 SNEGSKA (reference sequence). V was clipped by 5 bases and J by 7 bases, with 8 bases between them. The CDR3 nucleotides read TGCAGTGCTTCCAGGGGTGAAAAACTGTTTTTT. Translating it yields CSASRGEKLFF.

The chain carries TRBV6-5 and TRBJ2-7, with TRBD1 identical over 8 bases. CDR1 and CDR2 (germline): MNHEY, SVGAGI. V dropped 6 bases and J dropped 3; count of bases not matched to a gene: 7. This CDR3 is 14 amino acids long. As DNA, the CDR3 is TGTGCCAGCAGGCGGACAGGGCAAGTCTACGAGCAGTACTTC. It yields the protein CASRRTGQVYEQYF.

This clonotype was counted once. The chain links TRBV4-3 to TRBJ1-4; 8 bases match TRBD1. Germline assignment: CDR1 LGHNA and CDR2 YSLEER. CDR3 length equals 18 residues. V shed 0 bases and J 6 bases; nucleotides not matched to a gene: 12. CDR3 sequence reads: CASSQDLIRTGSDEKLFF. The CDR3 DNA follows: TGCGCCAGCAGCCAAGATCTGATTCGGACAGGGTCGGATGAAAAACTGTTTTTT.

This clonotype was seen just once. The rearrangement joins TRBV29-1 to TRBJ1-5; 7 bases are a match to TRBD1. Germline V gene sequence: CDR1 SQVTM, CDR2 ANQGSEA. The V and J ends lost 4 bases and 4 bases, in that order; junction bases with no gene match: 4. The CDR3 sequence is 13 residues long. CDR3: CSVAGGRNQPQHF. Here the CDR3 DNA reads TGCAGCGTTGCAGGGGGTCGAAATCAGCCCCAGCATTTT.

The genes are TRBV20-1 and TRBJ2-3; 9 nucleotides line up with TRBD2. The V segment lost 6 bases and the J segment 4 bases; nucleotides outside the gene matches: 11. Germline V gives CDR1 DFQATT, CDR2 SNEGSKA (reference sequence). This CDR3 has 15 residues. CDR3 nucleotides: TGCAGTGCCATGTCGCGGGGGGGGAAGGCAGATACGCAGTATTTT. Translation gives CSAMSRGGKADTQYF.

J is TRBJ1-2 and V is TRBV30; no definite D call. This CDR3 contains 14 residues. Germline values: CDR1 GTSNPN, CDR2 SVGIG (reference sequence). V lost 2 bases, J lost 7 bases, and 17 bases lay in between. CDR3 residues: CAWSPPVSAGGYTF. The CDR3 DNA sequence: TGTGCCTGGAGTCCCCCCGTGTCAGCGGGTGGCTACACCTTC.

The V gene is TRBV29-1, the J gene TRBJ1-6, with 9 bases identical to TRBD1. V shed 7 bases, J shed 11 bases, and the junction held 18 bases outside the gene matches. Looked up from germline, CDR1 is SQVTM and CDR2 is ANQGSEA. The CDR3 loop spans 16 amino acids. CDR3: CSAAFLGDRVNPPLHF. Here the CDR3 DNA reads TGCAGCGCAGCCTTCCTAGGGGACAGGGTGAATCCACCCCTCCACTTT. The whole variable domain, filled in from reference TRBV29-1 and TRBJ1-6, reads SAVISQKPSRDICQRGTSLTIQCQVDSQVTMMFWYRQQPGQSLTLIATANQGSEATYESGFVIDKFPISRPNLTFSTLTVSNMSPEDSSIYLCSAAFLGDRVNPPLHFGNGTRLTVT.